This record looks at one T cell receptor beta chain sequence and its context. The antigen is unknown. CDR1 is MGHRA and CDR2 is YSYEKL in the germline V gene. The ends were cut back, 4 bases at V and 4 bases at J, with 13 bases in the middle. CDR3 length: 14 amino acids. This sample is part of a study of OX40 agonist ivuxolimab in advanced cancers. Across the whole study: Cohort: approximately 83% men, mean age 60, aged roughly 20 to 79.

The protocol was immunoSEQ multiplex PCR, while the TCRdb copy is restricted to in-frame clones and leaves out a portion. The data contain approximately 20,000 clones, more than 70% of them singletons. Overall study results and limits: In general, CD8+ T cells held more expanded clones than CD4+ did, on average. Low levels of normalized T-cell clonal expansion also appeared in some nonresponders.

Specimen: CD4+ or CD8+ T cells sorted from blood, collected in a trial of the OX40 agonist ivuxolimab. The receptor's source is an adult with an advanced solid tumor such as melanoma, head and neck, liver or kidney cancer. V is TRBV4-1 and J is TRBJ1-1; D is possibly TRBD1 (6 bases). As DNA, the CDR3 is TGCGCCAGCAGCCCCCAGGGGAGAATCACTGAAGCTTTCTTT. Translation: CASSPQGRITEAFF.